The entry below gives a single T cell receptor (beta chain) sequence along with its context. This sample stems from a study of blood T cell repertoires in COVID-19. In the study overall: In each case, the material was cDNA or gDNA derived from T cells, B-cell-depleted T cells, or PBMCs.

Authors' processing steps: Estimates of nucleated cell counts were drawn from the amplification of reference gene primers. Profiled with immunoSEQ multiplex PCR; TCRdb holds only in-frame clones, not every one. V, J and clone size are those of that table, while D and trimming were read from the DNA. The sample shows about 150,000 clones, about 82% of them seen only once. V lost 2 bases, J lost 5 bases, and 12 bases lay in between. The CDR3 has 14 amino acids. Germline CDR1 and CDR2: MNHEY and SVGEGT. The source material was peripheral blood. This rearrangement joins TRBV6-2 or TRBV6-3 to TRBJ2-5; a possible D gene is TRBD2 (5 bases). The TCR sequence derives from a woman aged 35 to 49 with active or convalescent COVID-19. CDR3 sequence (DNA): TGTGCCAGCAGTTACCTGTCTAGCTGGGAGACCCAGTACTTC. It encodes CASSYLSSWETQYF.